The T cell receptor beta chain under discussion was sequenced for a study of type 1 and type 2 diabetes patients (dated by TCRdb to between 2015 and 2016). Looking at the study overall: The cohort comprised ten or so type 1 diabetes patients, four type 2 diabetes patients and roughly 6 nondiabetic controls recruited in China. For the type 1 diabetes patients, the type 2 diabetes patients acted as a disease comparison group. Across the study, CD4+ and CD8+ T cells were positively selected from PBMCs by means of CD4 or CD8 MicroBeads on MACS columns. Altogether, under 25,000,000 paired-end reads were produced across the whole study. V gene usage was similar between approximately 20-cycle and approximately 25-cycle amplification, suggesting similar primer efficiencies and random PCR bias. The TCRbeta libraries underwent paired-end sequencing on Illumina HiSeq 2000 or MiSeq instruments. In the study, high-throughput sequencing was used to profile TCRbeta repertoires so that type 1 diabetes, type 2 diabetes and nondiabetic individuals could be compared. General study outcomes and caveats: The study groups were not matched for age and gender, which could bias interpretation. In both CD4+ and CD8+ T cells, type 2 diabetes repertoires were highly diverse, with diversity significantly greater than that of type 1 diabetes repertoires. Type 2 diabetes patients had few highly-expanded CD4+ clones, median one, accounting for a median approximately 4% of reads. Since just a limited number of T2D and control samples were sequenced, some T1D-only HECs might also appear in more T2D or control samples. V and J gene usage patterns of type 2 diabetes and control samples were highly correlated, averaging around 0.97 between samples.

The CDR3 runs 16 amino acids, cysteine and phenylalanine included. Only the CDR3 region is kept as DNA, spanning 48 bases read in frame from base 1. Via the germline V gene, CDR1 is LGHNA and CDR2 YNFKEQ. Unmatched junction bases come to 6, with V trimmed by 1 base and J by 2 bases. About this clonotype: Its antigen is currently not known. The input lacks base qualities; no much larger clone sits a single base away.

Sequencing instrument: Illumina MiSeq. TCRbeta CDR3 amplification used genomic DNA from the sorted T cell subsets as template. The TCRbeta CDR3 region was amplified by multiplex PCR using 30 forward and 13 reverse primers. After the PCR products were purified with AMPure XP beads, a second PCR of roughly 25 cycles was run to add indices and adaptors. Before sequencing, the libraries were purified from gel with the QIAquick Gel Extraction Kit. The published analysis was carried out like this. Paired-end reads were merged with FLASH and aligned to IMGT V, D and J germline references using IgBLAST. Reads with below 70% alignment identity to germline references were discarded, and 10 million to 14 million reads were retained study-wide. IMGT definitions were followed to assign CDR3 boundaries, reading frame and productivity. Clones at or above 1% of reads were defined as highly-expanded clones, and diversity was measured by normalized Shannon entropy. Unpaired two-tailed t-tests were used to test group differences in Shannon entropy. Using fastp at Q25 and MiXCR, TCRdb reprocessed the public reads and kept productive beta chains. Rows matching on CDR3 protein sequence are summarized as one entry with the most common DNA and genes. The V and J calls come from TCRdb's annotation, not from the publication. In all, the sample holds 250,000 or so distinct CDR3 sequences, and approximately 50% of those were seen once. The ten largest make up approximately 13% of the sample.

Standard classification criteria for type 1 or type 2 diabetes were met by all diabetic patients, and glucose and C-peptide were assessed by WHO-recommended methods. Donors with other autoimmune diseases or infections within the previous four weeks were excluded. Approximately 9 milliliters of peripheral blood were collected from each participant. LymphoPrep density separation was used to isolate PBMCs. This clonotype was sampled from a young man with type 2 diabetes. The specimen sequenced was peripheral blood mononuclear cells (PBMCs). The rearranged chain carries TRBV4-2 and TRBJ2-5, and 8 junction bases match TRBD2. The nucleotide sequence is given as TGTGCCAGCAGCCAAGCGGCTAGCGGGTTACAAGAGACCCAGTACTTC. It translates as CASSQAASGLQETQYF.